This T cell receptor beta chain was captured by sequencing in a study of blood T cell repertoires in COVID-19. Allocation to cohorts depended on clinical history reported by the participants. The repertoire was sequenced with immunoSEQ multiplex PCR; TCRdb's copy has only in-frame clones and lacks some. The sample lists 300,000 to 350,000 clones; about 91% were seen once. This TCR derives from a woman between 18 and 29 years old who had recovered from COVID-19. The sequencing input was PBMCs or T cells enriched from blood (not recorded which).

The CDR3 DNA reads TGTGCCAGCAGTTCAGCTCCGACAGGGGTTGGTGAAAAACTGTTTTTT. It translates to CASSSAPTGVGEKLFF. V gene TRBV6-5 combines with J gene TRBJ1-4, with 8 positions matching TRBD1. Germline-derived CDR1 and CDR2 are MNHEY and SVGAGI. Unmatched junction bases numbered 11, after V lost 4 bases and J lost 7 bases. The CDR3 extends over 16 amino acids.